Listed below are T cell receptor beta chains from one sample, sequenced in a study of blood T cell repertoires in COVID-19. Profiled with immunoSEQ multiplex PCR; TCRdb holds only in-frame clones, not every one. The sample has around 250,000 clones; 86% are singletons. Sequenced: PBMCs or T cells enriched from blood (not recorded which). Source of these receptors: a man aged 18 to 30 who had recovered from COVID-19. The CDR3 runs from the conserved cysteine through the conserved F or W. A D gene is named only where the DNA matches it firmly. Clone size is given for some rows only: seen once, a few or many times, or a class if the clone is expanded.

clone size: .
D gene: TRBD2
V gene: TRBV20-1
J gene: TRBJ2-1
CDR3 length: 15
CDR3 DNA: TGCAGTGCTAGTGCTAGCGGGGGCTCCTACAATGAGCAGTTCTTC
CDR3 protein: CSASASGGSYNEQFF

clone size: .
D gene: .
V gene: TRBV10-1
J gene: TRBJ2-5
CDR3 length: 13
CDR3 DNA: TGCGCCAGCAGTTTGGGGCCCCAAGAGACCCAGTACTTC
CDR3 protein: CASSLGPQETQYF

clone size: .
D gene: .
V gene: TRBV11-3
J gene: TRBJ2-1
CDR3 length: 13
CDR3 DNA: TGTGCCAGCAGCTTAGAATCAAACAATGAGCAGTTCTTC
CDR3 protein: CASSLESNNEQFF

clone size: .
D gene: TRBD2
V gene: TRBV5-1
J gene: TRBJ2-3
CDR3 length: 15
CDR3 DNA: TGCGCCAGCAGCTCCGGGACTAGCGGGACCTCTACGCAGTATTTT
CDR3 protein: CASSSGTSGTSTQYF

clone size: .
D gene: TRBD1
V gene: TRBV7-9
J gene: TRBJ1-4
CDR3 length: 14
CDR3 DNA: TGTGCCAGCAGCCTACAGGGGCGGATTGAAAAACTGTTTTTT
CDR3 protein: CASSLQGRIEKLFF

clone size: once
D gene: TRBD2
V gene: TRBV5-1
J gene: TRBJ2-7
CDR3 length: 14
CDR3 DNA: TGCGCCAGCAGCTTGAGCGGGGCCTCCTACGAGCAGTACTTC
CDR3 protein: CASSLSGASYEQYF

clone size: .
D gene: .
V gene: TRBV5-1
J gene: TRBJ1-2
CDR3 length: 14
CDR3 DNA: TGCGCCAGCAGCCTGTCACTAGGCGGCTATGGCTACACCTTC
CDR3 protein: CASSLSLGGYGYTF

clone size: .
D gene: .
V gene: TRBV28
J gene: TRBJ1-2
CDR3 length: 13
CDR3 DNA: TGTGCCAGCAGTTTTGGGCAGGACTATGGCTACACCTTC
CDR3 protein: CASSFGQDYGYTF

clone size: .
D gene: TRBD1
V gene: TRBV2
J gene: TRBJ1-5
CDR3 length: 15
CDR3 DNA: TGTGCCAGCAGTATGACAGGGGATAGCAATCAGCCCCAGCATTTT
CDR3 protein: CASSMTGDSNQPQHF

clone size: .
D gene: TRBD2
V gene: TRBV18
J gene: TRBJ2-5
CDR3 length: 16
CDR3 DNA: TGTGCCAGCTCACCCACTAGCGGGGTACCCCCGGAGACCCAGTACTTC
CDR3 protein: CASSPTSGVPPETQYF

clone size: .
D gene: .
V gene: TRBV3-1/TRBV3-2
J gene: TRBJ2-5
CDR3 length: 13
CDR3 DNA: TGTGCCAGCAGCCGCGGGACCGGGGAGACCCAGTACTTC
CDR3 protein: CASSRGTGETQYF

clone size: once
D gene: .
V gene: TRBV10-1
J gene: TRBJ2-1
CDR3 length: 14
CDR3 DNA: TGCGCCAGCAGTCTGGCGGGAAGCTACAATGAGCAGTTCTTC
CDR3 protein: CASSLAGSYNEQFF

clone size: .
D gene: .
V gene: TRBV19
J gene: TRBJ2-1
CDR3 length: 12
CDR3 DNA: TGTGCCAGTAGTATAAGCGTAAATGAGCAGTTCTTC
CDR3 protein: CASSISVNEQFF

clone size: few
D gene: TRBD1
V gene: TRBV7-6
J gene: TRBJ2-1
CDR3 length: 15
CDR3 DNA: TGTGCCAGCAGCTCCCCGGGACAGGCCTACAATGAGCAGTTCTTC
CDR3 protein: CASSSPGQAYNEQFF

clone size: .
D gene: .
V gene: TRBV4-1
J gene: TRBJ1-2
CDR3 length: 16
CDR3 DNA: TGCGCCAGCAGCCAAGATTGGGGGGGCGGCTACTATGGCTACACCTTC
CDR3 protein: CASSQDWGGGYYGYTF

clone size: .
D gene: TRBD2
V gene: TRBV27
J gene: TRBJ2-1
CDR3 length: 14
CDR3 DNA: TGTGCCAGCAGTTTTAGCGGGAGTTACAATGAGCAGTTCTTC
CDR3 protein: CASSFSGSYNEQFF

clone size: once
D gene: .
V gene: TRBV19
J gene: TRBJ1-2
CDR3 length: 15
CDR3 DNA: TGTGCCAGTAGTCCCCCCGGACAGAAACCCTATGGCTACACCTTC
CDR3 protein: CASSPPGQKPYGYTF

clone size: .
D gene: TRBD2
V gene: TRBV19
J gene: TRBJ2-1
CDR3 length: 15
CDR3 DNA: TGTGCCAGTCCCATGGGAGGGGTCCACTACAATGAGCAGTTCTTC
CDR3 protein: CASPMGGVHYNEQFF

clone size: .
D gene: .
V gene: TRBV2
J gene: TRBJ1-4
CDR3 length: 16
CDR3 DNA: TGTGCCAGCAGTGAAAGGATGGTCGGGGTGAATGAAAAACTGTTTTTT
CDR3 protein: CASSERMVGVNEKLFF

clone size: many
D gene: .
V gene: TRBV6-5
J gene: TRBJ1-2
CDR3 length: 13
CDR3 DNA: TGTGCCAGCCGGGAGACAAGAAACTATGGCTACACCTTC
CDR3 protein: CASRETRNYGYTF

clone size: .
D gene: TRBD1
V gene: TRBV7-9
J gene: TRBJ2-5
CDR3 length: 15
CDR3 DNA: TGTGCCAGCAGCTTACAGACAGGGGGTTTGGAGACCCAGTACTTC
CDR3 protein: CASSLQTGGLETQYF

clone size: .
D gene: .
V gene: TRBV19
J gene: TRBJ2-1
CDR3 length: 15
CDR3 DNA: TGTGCCAGTAGTATTACGGCTAGCGTGCGCAATGAGCAGTTCTTC
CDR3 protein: CASSITASVRNEQFF

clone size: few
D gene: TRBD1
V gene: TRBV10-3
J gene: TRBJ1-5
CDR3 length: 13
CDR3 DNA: TGTGCCACCGTACAGGGGGTGAATCAGCCCCAGCATTTT
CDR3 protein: CATVQGVNQPQHF

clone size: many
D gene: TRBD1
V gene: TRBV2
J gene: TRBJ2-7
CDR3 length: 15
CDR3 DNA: TGTGCCAGCAGTGAAGGTAACAGGGGGCCCAACGAGCAGTACTTC
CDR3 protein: CASSEGNRGPNEQYF

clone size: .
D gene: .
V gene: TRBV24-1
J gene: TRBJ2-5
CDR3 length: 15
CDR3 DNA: TGTGCCACCAGTGATGGGACTCCCAACCAAGAGACCCAGTACTTC
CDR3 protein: CATSDGTPNQETQYF

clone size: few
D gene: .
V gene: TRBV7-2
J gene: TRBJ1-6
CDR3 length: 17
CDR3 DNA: TGTGCCAGCAGCTTAGGGTACAGCAGGGGATATAATTCACCCCTCCACTTT
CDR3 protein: CASSLGYSRGYNSPLHF

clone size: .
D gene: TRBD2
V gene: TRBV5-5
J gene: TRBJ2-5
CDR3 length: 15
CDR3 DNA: TGTGCCAGCAGCTTGAGGTGGGAGGGACAAGAGACCCAGTACTTC
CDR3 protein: CASSLRWEGQETQYF

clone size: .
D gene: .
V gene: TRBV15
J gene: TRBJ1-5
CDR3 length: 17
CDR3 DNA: TGTGCCACCAGCAGAGAGTTGCAGCGGGTCGGCAATCAGCCCCAGCATTTT
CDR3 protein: CATSRELQRVGNQPQHF

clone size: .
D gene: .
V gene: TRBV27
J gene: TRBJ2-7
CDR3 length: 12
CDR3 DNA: TGTGCCAGCAGCCCTTCCCCCTACGAGCAGTACTTC
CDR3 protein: CASSPSPYEQYF